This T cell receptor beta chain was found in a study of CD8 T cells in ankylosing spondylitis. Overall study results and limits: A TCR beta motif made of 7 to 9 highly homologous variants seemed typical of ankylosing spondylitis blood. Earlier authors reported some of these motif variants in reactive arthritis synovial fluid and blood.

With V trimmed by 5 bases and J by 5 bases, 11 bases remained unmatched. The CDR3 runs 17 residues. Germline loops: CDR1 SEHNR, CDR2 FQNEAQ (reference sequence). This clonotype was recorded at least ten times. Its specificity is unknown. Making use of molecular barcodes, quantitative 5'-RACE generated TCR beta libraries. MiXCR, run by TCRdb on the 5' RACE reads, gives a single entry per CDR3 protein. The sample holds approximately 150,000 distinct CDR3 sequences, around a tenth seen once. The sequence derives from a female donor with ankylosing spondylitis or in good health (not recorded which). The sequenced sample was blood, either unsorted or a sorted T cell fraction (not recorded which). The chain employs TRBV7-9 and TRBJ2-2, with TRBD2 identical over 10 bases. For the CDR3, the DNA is TGTGCCAGCAGCCCACCACGAGCGGGAGGGAGGACCGGGGAGCTGTTTTTT. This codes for CASSPPRAGGRTGELFF.